This TCR beta chain was observed in a study of T-cell memory formation after mild COVID-19. Whole-study context: Among the donors, TCR clusters were largely specific to each donor.

cDNA libraries for TCR alpha and TCR beta, carrying sample barcodes and UMIs, came from 5'RACE with constant-segment primers. MiXCR, run by TCRdb on the 5' RACE reads, gives a single entry per CDR3 protein. There are about 350,000 distinct CDR3 sequences in the sample; roughly 13% occur only once, and 22% lies in the top ten. The length of the CDR3 is 14 residues. With 1 base removed from V and 6 bases from J, the gap between germline ends came to 10 bases. CDR1 and CDR2 (germline): LGHNA, YNFKEQ. For this clonotype: Its antigen is not known.

Regarding the study as a whole: The study detected some responding clones in pre-infection memory, suggesting cross-reactive memory joined. Whereas later expanders leaned CD4+, clones contracting day 15 to 85 showed a balanced CD4/CD8 makeup.

The V gene is TRBV4-2, the J gene TRBJ2-4; D is unresolved. Sequenced input: PBMCs or a T cell subset sorted from them (not recorded which). The sequence came from a man between 18 and 29 years old who had mild COVID-19 (a few samples of this study predate the infection). Cell type and time point are not known. The CDR3 nucleotides read TGTGCCAGCAGCCAAGCCTCCCTGGGAAACATTCAGTACTTC. Translating it yields CASSQASLGNIQYF.